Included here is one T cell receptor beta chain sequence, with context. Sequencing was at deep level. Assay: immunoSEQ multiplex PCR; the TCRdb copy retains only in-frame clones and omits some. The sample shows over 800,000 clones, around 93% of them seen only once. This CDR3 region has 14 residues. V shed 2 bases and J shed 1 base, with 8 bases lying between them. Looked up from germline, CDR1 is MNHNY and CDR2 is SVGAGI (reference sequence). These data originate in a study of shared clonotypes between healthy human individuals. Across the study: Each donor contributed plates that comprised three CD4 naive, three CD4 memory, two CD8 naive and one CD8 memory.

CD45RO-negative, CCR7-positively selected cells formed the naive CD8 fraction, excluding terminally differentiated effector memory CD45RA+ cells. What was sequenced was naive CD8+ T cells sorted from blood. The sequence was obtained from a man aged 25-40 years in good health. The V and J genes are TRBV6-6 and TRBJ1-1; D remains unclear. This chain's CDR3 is CASSYVEGNTEAFF. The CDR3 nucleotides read TGTGCCAGCAGTTACGTAGAGGGGAACACTGAAGCTTTCTTT.